Presented here are 17 T cell receptor beta chains from one specimen sequenced in a study of resident and recirculating memory T cells in vitiligo listed by TCRdb under 2018. The library was generated by the immunoSEQ multiplex PCR assay. TCRdb carries this immuneACCESS record with in-frame sequences only. Its versions omit some clonotypes, under half of them owing to an unresolved V gene in the studies checked, with the rest unexplained. This sample gives roughly 42,000 clones in total; about 90% of them show up just once. Around 5% of the sample belongs to the ten largest clones. The sample taken for sequencing was blood. The receptor set was obtained from a male donor with vitiligo.

The chain links TRBV9 to TRBJ2-7, with a tentative D call TRBD1 (5 bases). CDR3 length equals 15 residues. Germline lookup yields CDR1 SGDLS and CDR2 YYNGEE. V gave up 3 bases and J gave up 5 bases, with 18 bases separating them. DNA of the CDR3: TGTGCCAGCAGCGCCTACCCCCAGGGAATAGACGAGCAGTACTTC. It is translated as CASSAYPQGIDEQYF. Variable domain in full (rest from reference TRBV9 and TRBJ2-7): DSGVTQTPKHLITATGQRVTLRCSPRSGDLSVYWYQQSLDQGLQFLIQYYNGEERAKGNILERFSAQQFPDLHSELNLSSLELGDSALYFCASSAYPQGIDEQYFGPGTRLTVT.

V is TRBV11-1 and J is TRBJ2-1; possible D gene TRBD2, 6 bases. V was clipped by 5 bases and J by 6 bases, with 20 bases between them. The CDR3 consists of 16 residues. CDR1 is SGHAT, CDR2 FQDESV, per germline (reference sequence). The CDR3 loop is CASSVRDGLLSNEQFF. CDR3 DNA: TGTGCCAGCAGCGTCCGAGACGGACTATTATCCAATGAGCAGTTCTTC.

The chain joins TRBV19 to TRBJ2-3, with D possibly matching TRBD2 (5 bases). Germline CDR1 LNHDA, CDR2 SQIVND (reference sequence). V lost 8 bases to trimming and J lost 2 bases, with 11 bases between them. The CDR3 sequence is 13 residues long. The CDR3 sequence is CASGLTITDTQYF. CDR3 nucleotide sequence: TGTGCCAGTGGACTGACGATCACAGATACGCAGTATTTT.

This rearrangement joins TRBV6-4 to TRBJ2-1; 11 bases map to TRBD2. Germline CDR1 reads MRHNA; CDR2 reads SNTAGT. CDR3 length equals 16 residues. V gave up 5 bases and J gave up 4 bases; unmatched junction bases: 7. The CDR3 sequence is CASSPSSGGTYNEQFF. CDR3 nucleotide sequence: TGTGCCAGCAGTCCTTCTAGCGGGGGGACTTACAATGAGCAGTTCTTC.

CDR3 sequence reads: CATLARGYITEAFF. In nucleotides, the CDR3 is TGTGCCACCCTCGCAAGGGGGTACATCACTGAAGCTTTCTTT. The chain couples TRBV6-5 to TRBJ1-1; TRBD1 might be the D (6 bases). V dropped 10 bases and J dropped 4 bases, with 19 bases sitting between them. CDR1 is MNHEY, CDR2 SVGAGI, per germline. The CDR3 covers 14 residues.

CDR3 region: CASRRGGASYEQYF. The CDR3 DNA reads TGTGCCAGTCGTCGCGGGGGGGCCTCCTACGAGCAGTACTTC. This chain connects TRBV19 to TRBJ2-7; 9 bases match TRBD2. The germline V gene encodes CDR1 LNHDA and CDR2 SQIVND (reference sequence). CDR3 length: 14 amino acids. V trimming: 8 bases; J trimming: 0 bases; junction bases outside the gene matches: 5.

The chain has TRBV11-2 and TRBJ2-3; perhaps TRBD2 as D (7 bases). Looked up from germline, CDR1 is SGHAT and CDR2 is FQNNGV. V was clipped by 5 bases and J by 4 bases, with 19 bases between them. This CDR3 is built from 16 residues. CDR3: CASSVVRGAGPDTQYF. As DNA, the CDR3 is TGTGCCAGCAGCGTAGTCCGGGGGGCCGGTCCAGATACGCAGTATTTT.

The V gene is TRBV18, the J gene TRBJ2-1, with 8 bases matching TRBD1. Looked up from germline, CDR1 is KGHSH and CDR2 is LQKENI. Trimming took 4 bases from V and 10 from J; bases not matched to a gene: 0. This CDR3 is built from 11 residues. The CDR3 bases are TGTGCCAGCTCACGACAGGGGGAGCAGTTCTTC. It encodes CASSRQGEQFF.

This clone occurred once. CDR3 coding DNA: TGTGCCAGCAGTACCGGGACAGGGAAAAATCAGCCCCAGCATTTT. As protein: CASSTGTGKNQPQHF. The chain links TRBV7-2 to TRBJ1-5; 9 bases are a match to TRBD1. This CDR3 region has 15 residues. The trim removed 6 bases at V and 4 bases at J, leaving 7 bases unmatched. Germline lookup yields CDR1 SGHTA and CDR2 FQGNSA.

V and J are TRBV6-5 and TRBJ1-2; possibly TRBD1 for D (5 bases). There are 13 residues in the CDR3. Germline V gene data show CDR1 as MNHEY and CDR2 as SVGAGI. V shed 8 bases and J shed 5 bases, with 15 bases lying between them. This CDR3 is CASRTPGGYGYTF. The CDR3 bases are TGTGCCAGCCGTACCCCGGGGGGGTATGGCTACACCTTC.

V gene TRBV6-4 combines with J gene TRBJ2-1, with TRBD1 matching over 7 bases. CDR1 and CDR2 (germline): MRHNA, SNTAGT. CDR3 size: 16 residues. The trim removed 2 bases at V and 3 bases at J, leaving 7 bases unmatched. The CDR3 DNA reads as TGTGCCAGCAGTGACGGGACAGCTATTTTCTACAATGAGCAGTTCTTC. Translation: CASSDGTAIFYNEQFF.

The gene calls are TRBV30 and TRBJ2-5; weak D call: TRBD2 (6 bases). The CDR3 has 12 residues. Trimming removed 4 bases from V and 3 bases from J, with 9 bases in between. Germline CDR1 GTSNPN, CDR2 SVGIG (reference sequence). The CDR3 spells CAWNTGEETQYF. In DNA form, the CDR3 reads TGTGCCTGGAACACGGGGGAAGAGACCCAGTACTTC.

The rearrangement joins TRBV4-1 to TRBJ2-1; maybe TRBD1 (5 bases). The V end was cut by 0 bases, the J end by 0 bases, with 12 bases between. Per germline, CDR1 MGHRA and CDR2 YSYEKL. CDR3 size: 17 residues. Here the CDR3 DNA reads TGCGCCAGCAGCCAAGAAAGGGGTGGGTACTCCTACAATGAGCAGTTCTTC. This gives the protein CASSQERGGYSYNEQFF.

This chain joins TRBV5-4 and TRBJ2-5, with TRBD2 as a possible D gene (6 bases). Germline V gives CDR1 SGHNT, CDR2 YYREEE (reference sequence). The CDR3 contains 13 residues. Trimming cost V 5 bases and J 4 bases, with 12 bases left between them. CDR3 sequence reads: CASSGDFPETQYF. In DNA, the CDR3 is TGTGCCAGCAGTGGGGACTTCCCAGAGACCCAGTACTTC.

The rearrangement links TRBV5-1 to TRBJ2-3, with 7 bases identical to TRBD2. The length of the CDR3 is 12 residues. V was clipped by 4 bases and J by 10 bases; unmatched bases: 6. In germline, CDR1 is SGHRS, CDR2 YFSETQ. Here the CDR3 reads CASSAGEIPQYF. The CDR3 coding sequence is TGCGCCAGCAGCGCGGGAGAGATACCGCAGTATTTT.

The rearrangement joins TRBV10-1 to TRBJ1-3, with unresolved D. V gave up 0 bases and J gave up 13 bases, with 10 bases separating them. Germline-derived CDR1 and CDR2 are WNHNN and SYGVQD (reference sequence). This CDR3 comprises 12 residues. The CDR3 region is CASSESGNKIYF. DNA of the CDR3: TGCGCCAGCAGTGAGTCCGGGAATAAGATATATTTT.

The rearrangement joins TRBV27 to TRBJ1-3; D is possibly TRBD1 (5 bases). The CDR3 loop spans 15 amino acids. V was pared by 5 bases and J by 8 bases, with 19 bases between. From germline, CDR1 is MNHEY and CDR2 SMNVEV (reference sequence). The CDR3 sequence is CASSLRGGRVDTIYF. Written as DNA, the CDR3 is TGTGCCAGCAGTCTCCGGGGGGGTCGTGTCGACACCATATATTTT.